The sample holds a few counts of the clone carrying this TCR beta chain. Its antigen is not known. Expressed TCRB transcripts were sequenced because the entire RNA isolate underwent reverse transcription. Assay: immunoSEQ multiplex PCR; the TCRdb copy retains only in-frame clones and omits some. Of 600,000 to 700,000 clones in the sample, 9.5% to 15% are singletons; the top ten hold around 0.12%. CDR3 length: 14 residues. In germline, CDR1 is SGDLS, CDR2 YYNGEE. The V end lost 0 bases, the J end lost 3 bases, and 8 bases lay between the germline ends. These data belong to a study of beta chain features in type 1 diabetes. Study results and caveats: When Type 1 diabetes patients were examined, their TCRB CDR3s proved moderately but significantly shorter in all four CD4+ subsets.

The V call is TRBV9, the J call TRBJ2-3; a weak D match, TRBD2 (5 bases). Material: naive CD4+ T cells from blood. The clonotype comes from a man between 25 and 39 years old with type 1 diabetes. CDR3 residues: CASSVAQRTDTQYF. CDR3 coding DNA: TGTGCCAGCAGCGTAGCCCAGCGGACAGATACGCAGTATTTT.